Listed here is a single T cell receptor (beta chain). The data were obtained in a study of blood T cell repertoires in COVID-19. Measured with immunoSEQ multiplex PCR; TCRdb has only the in-frame clones, and not every one. The sample lists over 110,000 clones, over 70% occurring once. The source material was peripheral blood. The source is a man in his 70s who had recovered from COVID-19.

CDR3 sequence (DNA): TGTGCCACCCGGAGGGGGCTTGACTACAATGAGCAGTTCTTC. Translation: CATRRGLDYNEQFF. This chain connects TRBV10-3 to TRBJ2-1; tentatively, D is TRBD1 (7 bases). CDR1 and CDR2 from the germline V gene are ENHRY and SYGVKD. There are 14 residues in the CDR3. Trimming pared 10 bases from V and 3 bases from J, leaving 16 bases between.